The subject of this entry is one TCR beta chain. Its antigen is unknown. Base qualities are not provided; no much larger clone lies one nucleotide away. These data come from a study of blood T cell repertoires in COVID-19 (dated by TCRdb to the early 2020s). With regard to the full study: The collaborator samples originated in the United States, Italy and Spain and spanned the acute and convalescent phases of COVID-19. The repertoires were released in a freely available public database meant as a resource for research on the immune response to SARS-CoV-2. The material from the prospective study consisted of cDNA or gDNA derived from T cells, B-cell-depleted T cells, or PBMCs. The sample metadata nearly always contained a de-identified subject ID, COVID-19 status, age in years and sex. Deeply sampled blood TCRbeta repertoires from subjects exposed to, actively infected with, or recovered from COVID-19 were included in the dataset. Where available, HLA class I and class II types were obtained from metadata supplied by the sample provider rather than from assay-based typing. The samples were drawn from two sources: the first 160 participants of the ongoing ImmuneRACE study, and over 1,000 subjects contributed by 6 global collaborators.

The collaborating institutions used their own protocols to collect whole blood in K2EDTA tubes. For TCRbeta analysis, collaborators shipped samples as frozen whole blood, isolated PBMCs, or DNA extracted from either of those sample types. TCRbeta CDR3 regions were amplified from genomic DNA by means of the immunoSEQ Assay, a bias-controlled multiplex PCR. The original pipeline was this. The number of nucleated cells in each sample was estimated by amplification of reference gene primers within the assay. To quantify the absolute abundance of each unique TCRbeta CDR3 rearrangement, sequence reads were collapsed and filtered. Productive Simpson clonality was computed per sample as the square root of Simpson's diversity index over productive rearrangements. Sourced from immuneACCESS, this table was stored by TCRdb with only in-frame sequences that have V and J called. A share of the clones is absent; for the studies checked, an unresolved V gene accounts for under half, and the remainder has no known explanation. V, J and clone size reflect that table, while D and trimming were determined from the DNA. In this sample the table shows over 200,000 clones, more than 70% of which occur a single time. The ten largest clones capture 4.5% to 6.5% of the sample.

Relative to germline, V is 2 bases shorter and J is 3 bases shorter, with 7 bases between their ends. Inclusive of the bounding cysteine and phenylalanine, the CDR3 is 13 residues long. The DNA shown is the 39-base CDR3, in frame from base 1. CDR1 and CDR2, looked up from the germline V gene (reference sequence), are MNHEY and SMNVEV. The investigation overall reported the following: The amount of clinical and demographic metadata varied by source and participant and was provided uncurated.

Sequencing input: peripheral blood. The sequence was obtained from a man older than 75 with acute or convalescent COVID-19. The V and J segments used are TRBV27 and TRBJ1-1; the D gene is unclear. The DNA sequence follows: TGTGCCAGCAGTTTAGGCAGGTACACTGAAGCTTTCTTT. Its protein reads: CASSLGRYTEAFF.